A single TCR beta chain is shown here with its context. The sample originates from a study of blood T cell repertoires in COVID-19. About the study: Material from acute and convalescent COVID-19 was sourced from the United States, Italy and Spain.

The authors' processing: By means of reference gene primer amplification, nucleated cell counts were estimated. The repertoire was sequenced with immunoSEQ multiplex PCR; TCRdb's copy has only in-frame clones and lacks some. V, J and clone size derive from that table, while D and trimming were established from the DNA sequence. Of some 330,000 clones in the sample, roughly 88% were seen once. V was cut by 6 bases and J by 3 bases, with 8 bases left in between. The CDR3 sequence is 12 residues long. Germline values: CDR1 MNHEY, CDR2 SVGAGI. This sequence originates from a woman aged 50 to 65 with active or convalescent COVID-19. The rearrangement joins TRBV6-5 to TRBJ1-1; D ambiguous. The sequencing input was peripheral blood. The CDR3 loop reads CASSSFYTEAFF. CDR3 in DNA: TGTGCCAGCAGCAGTTTTTACACTGAAGCTTTCTTT.